The 29 T cell receptor beta chains listed next were all sequenced from one sample in a study of shared clonotypes between healthy human individuals. Assay: immunoSEQ multiplex PCR; the TCRdb copy retains only in-frame clones and omits some. The data contain a few million clones, roughly 92% of them singletons. Sequenced: naive CD4+ T cells sorted from blood. Described subset: CD45RA+ positively selected. Every receptor here comes from a man aged 18 to 29 in good health.

This clone has only a few counts. The chain has TRBV25-1 and TRBJ1-1, with D tentatively TRBD1 (6 bases). The CDR3 sequence is 13 residues long. The germline V and J ends were trimmed by 6 bases and 4 bases, with 12 bases remaining between them. Germline values: CDR1 MGHDK, CDR2 SYGVNS. CDR3 in amino acids: CASSQGLGTEAFF. CDR3 nucleotide sequence: TGTGCCAGCAGCCAGGGGCTCGGCACTGAAGCTTTCTTT.

The rearrangement links TRBV15 to TRBJ1-5; 7 bases agree with TRBD1. The CDR3 is 15 residues long. J lost 5 bases, V lost 5 bases, and 9 bases had no gene match. Per germline, CDR1 LNHNV and CDR2 YYDKDF (reference sequence). The CDR3: CATSGAGTADQPQHF. The CDR3 coding sequence is TGTGCCACCAGCGGGGCCGGGACAGCCGATCAGCCCCAGCATTTT.

The V call is TRBV4-1, the J call TRBJ2-7; D is unclear. CDR3 length equals 16 residues. Germline V gives CDR1 MGHRA, CDR2 YSYEKL. V lost 2 bases to trimming and J lost 0 bases, with 14 bases between them. The CDR3 region is CASSQIRLTSSYEQYF. The CDR3 DNA is TGCGCCAGCAGCCAAATCAGGTTGACGAGCTCCTACGAGCAGTACTTC.

The chain combines TRBV18 with TRBJ1-2, with TRBD1 matching 7 bases. The CDR3 is made up of 14 amino acids. J gave up 5 bases and V 4 bases, and 7 bases lay outside the gene matches. Germline V gene lookup returns CDR1 KGHSH and CDR2 LQKENI. The CDR3 here is CASSLGQEGYGYTF. The CDR3 nucleotides read TGTGCCAGCTCACTAGGACAGGAGGGATATGGCTACACCTTC.

This chain uses TRBV5-1 with TRBJ1-5; tentatively, D is TRBD1 (5 bases). This CDR3 is built from 17 residues. The ends were cut back, 0 bases at V and 6 bases at J, with 19 bases in the middle. The germline V gene encodes CDR1 SGHRS and CDR2 YFSETQ. In DNA, the CDR3 is TGCGCCAGCAGCTTGGACCCGCGGGGGGGGTCGGGTCAGCCCCAGCATTTT. Encoded protein: CASSLDPRGGSGQPQHF.

The chain links TRBV5-5 to TRBJ1-1; D is possibly TRBD1 (5 bases). The CDR3 has 13 amino acids. V dropped 3 bases and J dropped 4 bases, with 10 bases sitting between them. The germline V gene encodes CDR1 SGHKS and CDR2 YYEKEE (reference sequence). CDR3 residues: CASSSEGITEAFF. In DNA form, the CDR3 reads TGTGCCAGCAGCTCGGAGGGGATCACTGAAGCTTTCTTT. Full variable domain (rest looked up from reference TRBV5-5 and TRBJ1-1): DAGVTQSPTHLIKTRGQQVTLRCSPISGHKSVSWYQQVLGQGPQFIFQYYEKEERGRGNFPDRFSARQFPNYSSELNVNALLLGDSALYLCASSSEGITEAFFGQGTRLTVV.

About this clone itself: One end of the junction is discordant with germline, which a read error may explain. The rearrangement links TRBV7-9 to TRBJ2-7; 7 bases agree with TRBD2. The germline CDR1 and CDR2 sequences are SEHNR and FQNEAQ (reference sequence). CDR3 size: 15 residues. The CDR3 region has the DNA TGTGCCAGCACCTTAGGACCGGGGGGTACCTACGAGCAGTACTTC. Translated: CASTLGPGGTYEQYF.

The chain is built from TRBV4-2 and TRBJ2-4, with D possibly TRBD2 on 6 matching bases. The CDR3 has 16 residues. The germline CDR1 and CDR2 sequences are LGHNA and YNFKEQ. The V gene lost 0 bases and the J gene lost 3 bases, with 12 bases spanning the gap. The CDR3, as DNA: TGTGCCAGCAGCCAAGAGGGGGGATCGGTCAAAAACATTCAGTACTTC. It specifies CASSQEGGSVKNIQYF.

The rearrangement joins TRBV9 to TRBJ1-5; D unresolved. The CDR3 has 15 residues. The germline V gene encodes CDR1 SGDLS and CDR2 YYNGEE. V was shortened by 3 bases and J by 6 bases, with 16 bases between the two germline ends. The CDR3 sequence: CASSGEVMGGQPQHF. DNA for the CDR3: TGTGCCAGCAGCGGAGAGGTTATGGGAGGTCAGCCCCAGCATTTT. Variable domain in full (rest from reference TRBV9 and TRBJ1-5): DSGVTQTPKHLITATGQRVTLRCSPRSGDLSVYWYQQSLDQGLQFLIQYYNGEERAKGNILERFSAQQFPDLHSELNLSSLELGDSALYFCASSGEVMGGQPQHFGDGTRLSIL.

The rearrangement joins TRBV30 to TRBJ2-7, with unresolved D. Germline V gene data show CDR1 as GTSNPN and CDR2 as SVGIG (reference sequence). Trimming shortened V by 3 bases and J by 4 bases, and 10 bases separated the two germline ends. The CDR3 consists of 12 residues. In DNA, the CDR3 is TGTGCCTGGAGCGACCGGGTGTACGAGCAGTACTTC. Translated: CAWSDRVYEQYF. Drawing the rest from reference TRBV30 and TRBJ2-7, the complete variable domain is SQTIHQWPATLVQPVGSPLSLECTVEGTSNPNLYWYRQAAGRGLQLLFYSVGIGQISSEVPQNLSASRPQDRQFILSSKKLLLSDSGFYLCAWSDRVYEQYFGPGTRLTVT.

V is TRBV30 and J is TRBJ2-5; 7 positions agree with TRBD1. With the DNA end fitting TRBJ2-7 better, the J assignment may be wrong. The CDR3 covers 14 residues. Germline V gene data show CDR1 as GTSNPN and CDR2 as SVGIG (reference sequence). CDR3 amino acids: CAFSPGTVTYEQYF. The CDR3 DNA reads as TGTGCCTTCTCACCCGGGACAGTGACCTACGAGCAGTACTTC.

V gene TRBV6-1 combines with J gene TRBJ2-1; D remains ambiguous. Germline V gene lookup returns CDR1 MNHNS and CDR2 SASEGT. There are 12 residues in the CDR3. V lost 7 bases to trimming and J lost 7 bases, with 11 bases between them. CDR3 sequence reads: CASILVPNEQFF. As DNA, the CDR3 is TGTGCCAGCATCTTGGTTCCTAATGAGCAGTTCTTC.

The J gene is TRBJ1-2, the V gene TRBV6-6; possibly TRBD1 for D (5 bases). Germline-derived CDR1 and CDR2 are MNHNY and SVGAGI (reference sequence). The CDR3 has 14 amino acids. V lost 2 bases and J 6 bases, leaving 13 bases between the germline ends. CDR3 region: CASSYLTGGNGYTF. The DNA for the CDR3 is TGTGCCAGCAGTTACCTGACGGGGGGGAATGGCTACACCTTC.

The chain links TRBV12-2 to TRBJ2-7. TRBV12-2 has pseudogene status. CDR3 length equals 16 residues. The CDR3 sequence is CASRLADPGSSYEQYF. Here the CDR3 DNA reads TGTGCAAGTCGCTTAGCGGACCCCGGTAGCTCCTACGAGCAGTACTTC.

This chain links TRBV6-5 with TRBJ1-1; D possibly corresponds to TRBD1 (6 bases). Per the germline V gene, CDR1 is MNHEY and CDR2 is SVGAGI. The CDR3 length is 15 residues. V was trimmed by 6 bases and J by 4 bases, leaving 18 bases between them. The CDR3 nucleotides read TGTGCCAGCAGCAGGGGACGGCCCGGGGGCACTGAAGCTTTCTTT. Translation: CASSRGRPGGTEAFF.

This chain uses TRBV21-1 with TRBJ2-2. TRBV21-1 is shown as a pseudogene. The CDR3 loop spans 16 amino acids. This chain's CDR3 is CASSPKGSRDTGELFF. The CDR3 coding sequence is TGTGCCAGCAGCCCCAAGGGCTCCCGCGACACCGGGGAGCTGTTTTTT.

J is TRBJ2-2 and V is TRBV29-1, with no clear D. This CDR3 region has 12 residues. V was clipped by 5 bases and J by 1 base, with 5 bases between them. Germline loops: CDR1 SQVTM, CDR2 ANQGSEA. As DNA, the CDR3 is TGCAGCGTTCGTAGGAACACCGGGGAGCTGTTTTTT. Amino acid sequence: CSVRRNTGELFF.

The J gene is TRBJ2-2, the V gene TRBV2; D is unclear. The ends were cut back, 7 bases at V and 6 bases at J, with 6 bases in the middle. Germline V lookup: CDR1 SNHLY, CDR2 FYNNEI. This CDR3 comprises 11 residues. DNA of the CDR3: TGTGCCAGCACCTATCCCGGGGAGCTGTTTTTT. Its protein is CASTYPGELFF.

The rearrangement joins TRBV4-1 to TRBJ2-1; D possibly corresponds to TRBD1 (5 bases). The CDR3 sequence is 15 residues long. Germline V gene sequence: CDR1 MGHRA, CDR2 YSYEKL. Trimming left V 3 bases short and J 4 bases short, with 13 bases between. CDR3 sequence reads: CASSQAGLDYNEQFF. The DNA for the CDR3 is TGCGCCAGCAGCCAGGCAGGGTTAGATTACAATGAGCAGTTCTTC.

On this clone itself: Other nucleotide sequences in the sample specify the same CDR3. This chain joins TRBV5-6 and TRBJ2-5; tentative D call: TRBD1 (6 bases). Trimming stripped 4 bases from V and 4 bases from J, with 11 bases between. The CDR3 runs 13 residues. The germline V gene encodes CDR1 SGHDT and CDR2 YYEEEE. The CDR3 region has the DNA TGTGCCAGCAGCCTTCAGGGGCGAGAGACCCAGTACTTC. This sequence encodes CASSLQGRETQYF.

The chain carries TRBV10-3 and TRBJ1-1, with D maybe TRBD1 (6 bases). V lost 11 bases and J lost 7, with 23 bases in between. This CDR3 spans 14 amino acids. Germline CDR1 reads ENHRY; CDR2 reads SYGVKD. CDR3 sequence: CASQGEGQGGEAFF. CDR3 sequence (DNA): TGTGCCTCACAGGGTGAGGGGCAAGGGGGTGAAGCTTTCTTT.

The chain carries TRBV2 and TRBJ2-5; TRBD1 matches 7 bases. The CDR3 has 14 amino acids. J lost 4 bases, V lost 6 bases, and 8 bases had no gene match. Germline V lookup: CDR1 SNHLY, CDR2 FYNNEI. The DNA for the CDR3 is TGTGCCAGCAGGGTTGACAGGGTCCCAGAGACCCAGTACTTC. Translation: CASRVDRVPETQYF.

The gene calls are TRBV28 and TRBJ1-1; D is perhaps TRBD1 (5 bases). CDR3 length equals 15 residues. The V and J ends lost 6 bases and 0 bases respectively, with 14 bases between them. Per germline, CDR1 MDHEN and CDR2 SYDVKM. CDR3: CASSPSKGLNTEAFF. Here the CDR3 DNA reads TGTGCCAGCAGCCCAAGTAAGGGGTTGAACACTGAAGCTTTCTTT.

Only one count was recorded for this clone. The chain combines TRBV30 with TRBJ1-4, with D hard to call. V lost 1 base to trimming and J lost 0 bases, with 6 bases between them. Germline V gives CDR1 GTSNPN, CDR2 SVGIG (reference sequence). This CDR3 comprises 14 residues. The CDR3 nucleotides read TGTGCCTGGAGTGGCAGTGCAACTAATGAAAAACTGTTTTTT. It specifies CAWSGSATNEKLFF.

This clone was seen a single time. The genes are TRBV30 and TRBJ1-2, with TRBD1 as a possible D gene (5 bases). This CDR3 is built from 14 residues. Germline V gene lookup returns CDR1 GTSNPN and CDR2 SVGIG (reference sequence). V gave up 5 bases and J gave up 0 bases, with 13 bases separating them. The CDR3 coding sequence is TGTGCCTGGGGAGACAGCCCCGCTAACTATGGCTACACCTTC. Its protein is CAWGDSPANYGYTF. Full variable domain (missing parts from reference TRBV30 and TRBJ1-2): SQTIHQWPATLVQPVGSPLSLECTVEGTSNPNLYWYRQAAGRGLQLLFYSVGIGQISSEVPQNLSASRPQDRQFILSSKKLLLSDSGFYLCAWGDSPANYGYTFGSGTRLTVV.

The rearrangement links TRBV30 to TRBJ1-4; D is unclear. This CDR3 has 13 residues. Trimming cost V 0 bases and J 13 bases, with 15 bases left between them. The germline gives CDR1 GTSNPN, CDR2 SVGIG (reference sequence). The CDR3 region is CAWSVFAQQGLFF. The CDR3 region has the DNA TGTGCCTGGAGTGTTTTCGCGCAGCAAGGACTGTTTTTT.

This chain connects TRBV7-9 to TRBJ1-3; D gene ambiguous. The CDR3 runs 17 residues. Looked up from germline, CDR1 is SEHNR and CDR2 is FQNEAQ (reference sequence). V lost 4 bases to trimming and J lost 0 bases, with 16 bases between them. The CDR3 sequence: CASSYNSDFYSGNTIYF. As DNA, the CDR3 is TGTGCCAGCAGCTACAACTCGGACTTCTACTCTGGAAACACCATATATTTT.

As for this clone: The sample holds other DNA sequences that translate to the same CDR3. V and J are TRBV19 and TRBJ2-7; 9 bases are shared with TRBD1. With 1 base clipped from V and 4 bases from J, the junction kept 5 bases outside the gene matches. CDR3 length: 15 amino acids. CDR1 and CDR2 from the germline V gene are LNHDA and SQIVND (reference sequence). The CDR3 loop is CASSIATGGRYEQYF. CDR3 bases: TGTGCCAGTAGTATAGCGACAGGGGGAAGGTACGAGCAGTACTTC.

V usage is TRBV9 and J usage is TRBJ1-3; TRBD1 might be the D (5 bases). The germline V and J ends were trimmed by 7 bases and 2 bases, with 16 bases remaining between them. This CDR3 region has 15 residues. CDR1 and CDR2 from the germline V gene are SGDLS and YYNGEE. CDR3 in DNA: TGTGCCAGCTCAGGCGGGGGGGGAACTGGAAACACCATATATTTT. It translates to CASSGGGGTGNTIYF.